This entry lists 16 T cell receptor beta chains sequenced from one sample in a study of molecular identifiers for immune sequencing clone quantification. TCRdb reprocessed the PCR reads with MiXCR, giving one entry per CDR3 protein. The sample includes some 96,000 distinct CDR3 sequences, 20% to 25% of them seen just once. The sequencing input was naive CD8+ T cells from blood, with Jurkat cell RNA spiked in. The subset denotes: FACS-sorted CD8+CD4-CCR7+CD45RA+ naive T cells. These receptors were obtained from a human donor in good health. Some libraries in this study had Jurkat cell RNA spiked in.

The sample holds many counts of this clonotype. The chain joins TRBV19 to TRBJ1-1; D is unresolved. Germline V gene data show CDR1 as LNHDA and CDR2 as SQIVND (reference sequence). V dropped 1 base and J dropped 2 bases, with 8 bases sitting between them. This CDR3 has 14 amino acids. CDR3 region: CASSIVSFNTEAFF. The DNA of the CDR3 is TGTGCCAGTAGTATAGTTTCGTTTAACACTGAAGCTTTCTTT.

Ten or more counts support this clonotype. The CDR3 region has the DNA TGTGCCAGCAGCTTAGACCTCGTTGGCACAGATACGCAGTATTTT. The encoded protein is CASSLDLVGTDTQYF. V gene TRBV7-2 combines with J gene TRBJ2-3; D not certain. CDR1 SGHTA and CDR2 FQGNSA come from the germline V gene. The CDR3 has 15 amino acids. V dropped 1 base and J dropped 1 base, with 9 bases sitting between them.

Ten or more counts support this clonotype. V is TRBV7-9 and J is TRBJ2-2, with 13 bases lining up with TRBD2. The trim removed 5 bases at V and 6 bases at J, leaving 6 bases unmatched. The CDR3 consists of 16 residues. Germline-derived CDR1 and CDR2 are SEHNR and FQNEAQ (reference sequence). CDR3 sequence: CASSTRGLAGPGELFF. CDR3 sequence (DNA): TGTGCCAGCAGCACACGGGGACTAGCGGGGCCCGGGGAGCTGTTTTTT.

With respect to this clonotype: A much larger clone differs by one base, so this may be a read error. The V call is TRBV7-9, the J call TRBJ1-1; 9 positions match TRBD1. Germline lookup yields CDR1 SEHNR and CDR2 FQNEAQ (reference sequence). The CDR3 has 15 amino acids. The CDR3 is CASSFGTGRDTEALF. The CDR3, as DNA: TGTGCCAGCAGCTTCGGGACAGGGAGGGATACTGAAGCTCTCTTT.

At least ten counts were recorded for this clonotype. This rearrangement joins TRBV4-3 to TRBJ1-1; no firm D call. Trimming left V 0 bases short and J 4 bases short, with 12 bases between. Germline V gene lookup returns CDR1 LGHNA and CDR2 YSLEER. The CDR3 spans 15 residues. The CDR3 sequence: CASSQDHEGSTEAFF. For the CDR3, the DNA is TGCGCCAGCAGCCAAGATCACGAGGGATCCACTGAAGCTTTCTTT.

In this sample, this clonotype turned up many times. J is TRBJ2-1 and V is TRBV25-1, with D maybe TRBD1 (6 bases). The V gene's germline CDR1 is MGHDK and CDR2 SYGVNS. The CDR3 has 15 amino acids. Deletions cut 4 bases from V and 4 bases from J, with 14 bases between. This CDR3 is CASSGSEGGYNEQFF. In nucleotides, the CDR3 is TGTGCCAGCAGTGGGAGCGAAGGGGGATACAATGAGCAGTTCTTC.

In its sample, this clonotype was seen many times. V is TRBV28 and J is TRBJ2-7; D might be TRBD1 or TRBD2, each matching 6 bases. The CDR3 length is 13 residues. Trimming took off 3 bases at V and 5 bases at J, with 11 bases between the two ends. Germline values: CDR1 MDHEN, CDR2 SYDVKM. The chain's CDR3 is CASSFRGRDEQYF. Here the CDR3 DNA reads TGTGCCAGCAGTTTCCGGGGGCGCGACGAGCAGTACTTC.

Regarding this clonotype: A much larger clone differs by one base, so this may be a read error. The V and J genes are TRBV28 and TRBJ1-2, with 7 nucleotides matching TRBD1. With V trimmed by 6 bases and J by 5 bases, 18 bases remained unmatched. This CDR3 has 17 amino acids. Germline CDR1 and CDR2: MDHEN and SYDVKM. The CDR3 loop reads CASSPGTVPKERYGYTF. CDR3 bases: TGTGCCAGCAGCCCCGGGACAGTACCAAAGGAGAGGTATGGCTACACCTTC.

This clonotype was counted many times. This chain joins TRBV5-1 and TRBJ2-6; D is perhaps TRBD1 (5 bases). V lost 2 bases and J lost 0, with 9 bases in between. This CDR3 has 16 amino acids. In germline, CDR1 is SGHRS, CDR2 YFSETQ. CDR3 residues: CASSFGADSGANVLTF. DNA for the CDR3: TGCGCCAGCAGCTTTGGGGCTGACTCTGGGGCCAACGTCCTGACTTTC.

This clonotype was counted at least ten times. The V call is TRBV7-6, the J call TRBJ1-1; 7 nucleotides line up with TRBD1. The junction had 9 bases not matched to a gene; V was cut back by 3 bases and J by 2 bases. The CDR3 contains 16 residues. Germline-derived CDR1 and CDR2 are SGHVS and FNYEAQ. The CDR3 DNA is TGTGCCAGCAGCTTGCTGGTTTGGGACAGCAACACTGAAGCTTTCTTT. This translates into CASSLLVWDSNTEAFF.

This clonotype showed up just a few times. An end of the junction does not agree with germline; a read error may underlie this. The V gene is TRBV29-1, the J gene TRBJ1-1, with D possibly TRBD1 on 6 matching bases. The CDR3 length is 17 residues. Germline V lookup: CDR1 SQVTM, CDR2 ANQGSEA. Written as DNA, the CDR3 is TGCGGCGTTGAAGAGGACTGGGCCCAGACAGGGAACACTGAAGCTTTCTTT. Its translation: CGVEEDWAQTGNTEAFF.

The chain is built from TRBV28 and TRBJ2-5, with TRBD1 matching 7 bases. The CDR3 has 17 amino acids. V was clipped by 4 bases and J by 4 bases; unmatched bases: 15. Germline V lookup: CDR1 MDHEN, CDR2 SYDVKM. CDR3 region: CASSSVMTGNLLETQYF. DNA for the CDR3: TGTGCCAGCAGTTCTGTAATGACAGGGAACCTTTTAGAGACCCAGTACTTC.

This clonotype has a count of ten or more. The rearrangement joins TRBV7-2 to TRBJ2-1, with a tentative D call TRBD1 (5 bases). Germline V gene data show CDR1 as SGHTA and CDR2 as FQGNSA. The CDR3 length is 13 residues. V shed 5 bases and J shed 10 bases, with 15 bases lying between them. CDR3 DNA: TGTGCCAGCAGCCCCCTTGAGGCAGGGGAGCAGTTCTTC. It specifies CASSPLEAGEQFF. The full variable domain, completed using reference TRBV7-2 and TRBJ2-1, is GAGVSQSPSNKVTEKGKDVELRCDPISGHTALYWYRQSLGQGLEFLIYFQGNSAPDKSGLPSDRFSAERTGGSVSTLTIQRTQQEDSAVYLCASSPLEAGEQFFGPGTRLTVL.

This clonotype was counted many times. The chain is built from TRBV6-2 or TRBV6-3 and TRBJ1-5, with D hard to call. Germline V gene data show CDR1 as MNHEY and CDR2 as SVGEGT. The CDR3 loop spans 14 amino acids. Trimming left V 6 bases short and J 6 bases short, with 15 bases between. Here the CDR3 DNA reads TGTGCCAGCAGATACGAGGGAGGGTTTCAGCCCCAGCATTTT. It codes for CASRYEGGFQPQHF.

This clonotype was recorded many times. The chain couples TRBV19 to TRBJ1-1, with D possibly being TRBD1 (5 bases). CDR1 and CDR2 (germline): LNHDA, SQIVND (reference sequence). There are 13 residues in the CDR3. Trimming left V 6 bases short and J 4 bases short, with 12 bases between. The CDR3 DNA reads TGTGCCAGTAGATCGGGGCTGGCCACTGAAGCTTTCTTT. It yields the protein CASRSGLATEAFF.

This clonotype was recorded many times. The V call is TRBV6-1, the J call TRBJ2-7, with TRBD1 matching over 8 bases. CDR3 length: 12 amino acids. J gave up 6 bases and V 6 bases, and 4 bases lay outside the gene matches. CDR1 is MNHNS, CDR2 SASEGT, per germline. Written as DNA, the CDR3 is TGTGCCAGCAGCAGGACAGGGACCGAGCAGTACTTC. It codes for CASSRTGTEQYF.